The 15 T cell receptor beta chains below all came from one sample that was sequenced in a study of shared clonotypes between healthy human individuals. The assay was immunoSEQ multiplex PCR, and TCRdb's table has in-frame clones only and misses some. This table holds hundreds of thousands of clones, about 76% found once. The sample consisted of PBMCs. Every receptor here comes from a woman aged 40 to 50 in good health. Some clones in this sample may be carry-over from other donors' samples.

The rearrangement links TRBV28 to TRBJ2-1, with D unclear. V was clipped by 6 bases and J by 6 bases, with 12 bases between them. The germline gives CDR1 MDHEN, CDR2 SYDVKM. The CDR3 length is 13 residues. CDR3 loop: CASSRWTRNEQFF. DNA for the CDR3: TGTGCCAGCAGCCGCTGGACCCGCAATGAGCAGTTCTTC.

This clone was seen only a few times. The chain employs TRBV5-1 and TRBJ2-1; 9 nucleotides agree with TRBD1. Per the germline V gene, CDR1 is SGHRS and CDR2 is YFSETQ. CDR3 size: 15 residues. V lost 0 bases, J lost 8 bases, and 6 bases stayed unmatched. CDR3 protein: CASSLVPQGADEQFF. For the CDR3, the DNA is TGCGCCAGCAGCTTGGTGCCACAGGGGGCGGATGAGCAGTTCTTC. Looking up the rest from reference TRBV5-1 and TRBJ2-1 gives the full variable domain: KAGVTQTPRYLIKTRGQQVTLSCSPISGHRSVSWYQQTPGQGLQFLFEYFSETQRNKGNFPGRFSGRQFSNSRSEMNVSTLELGDSALYLCASSLVPQGADEQFFGPGTRLTVL.

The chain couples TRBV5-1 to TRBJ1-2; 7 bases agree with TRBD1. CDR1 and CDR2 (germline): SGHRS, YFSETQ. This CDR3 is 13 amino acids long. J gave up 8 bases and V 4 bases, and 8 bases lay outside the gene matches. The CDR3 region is CASSVTGLGGYTF. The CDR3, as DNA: TGCGCCAGCAGCGTGACAGGGTTGGGCGGCTACACCTTC.

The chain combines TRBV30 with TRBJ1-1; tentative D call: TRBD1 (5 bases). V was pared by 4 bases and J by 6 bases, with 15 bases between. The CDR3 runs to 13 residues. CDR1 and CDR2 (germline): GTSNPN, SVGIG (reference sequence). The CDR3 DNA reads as TGTGCCTGGAACCCGTGGGGACTGTCTGAAGCTTTCTTT. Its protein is CAWNPWGLSEAFF. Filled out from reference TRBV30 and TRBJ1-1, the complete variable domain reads SQTIHQWPATLVQPVGSPLSLECTVEGTSNPNLYWYRQAAGRGLQLLFYSVGIGQISSEVPQNLSASRPQDRQFILSSKKLLLSDSGFYLCAWNPWGLSEAFFGQGTRLTVV.

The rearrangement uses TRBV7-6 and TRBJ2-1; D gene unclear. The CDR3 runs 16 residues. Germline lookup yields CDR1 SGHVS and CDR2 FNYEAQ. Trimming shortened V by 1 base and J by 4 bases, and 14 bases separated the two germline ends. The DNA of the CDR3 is TGTGCCAGCAGCTTAGTTAGGGCCGGCGGATACAATGAGCAGTTCTTC. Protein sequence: CASSLVRAGGYNEQFF.

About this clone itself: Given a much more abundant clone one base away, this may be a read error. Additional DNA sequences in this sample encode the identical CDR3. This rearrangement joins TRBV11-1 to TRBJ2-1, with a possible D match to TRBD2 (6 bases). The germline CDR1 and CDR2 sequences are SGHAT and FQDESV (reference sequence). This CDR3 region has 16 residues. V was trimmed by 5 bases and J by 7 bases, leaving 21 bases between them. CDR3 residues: CASSPPRREFVNEQFF. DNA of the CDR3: TGTGCCAGCAGCCCCCCGCGACGGGAGTTCGTTAATGAGCAGTTCTTC.

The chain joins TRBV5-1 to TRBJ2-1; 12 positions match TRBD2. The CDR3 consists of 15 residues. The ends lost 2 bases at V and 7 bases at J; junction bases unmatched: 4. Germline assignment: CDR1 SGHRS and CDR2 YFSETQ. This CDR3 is CASSLTSGRINEQFF. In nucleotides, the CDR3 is TGCGCCAGCAGCTTAACTAGCGGGAGGATAAATGAGCAGTTCTTC.

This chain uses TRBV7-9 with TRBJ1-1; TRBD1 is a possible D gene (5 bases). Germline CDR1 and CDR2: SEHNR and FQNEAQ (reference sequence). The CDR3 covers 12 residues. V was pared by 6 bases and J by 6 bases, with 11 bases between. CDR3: CASRGGGAEAFF. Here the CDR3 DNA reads TGTGCCAGCAGGGGCGGGGGGGCTGAAGCTTTCTTT.

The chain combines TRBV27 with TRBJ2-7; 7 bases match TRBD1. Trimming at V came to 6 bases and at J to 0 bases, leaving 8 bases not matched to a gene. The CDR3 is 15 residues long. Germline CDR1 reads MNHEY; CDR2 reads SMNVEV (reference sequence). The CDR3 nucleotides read TGTGCCAGCAGCTCGACAGGGTTAAGCTCCTACGAGCAGTACTTC. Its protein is CASSSTGLSSYEQYF.

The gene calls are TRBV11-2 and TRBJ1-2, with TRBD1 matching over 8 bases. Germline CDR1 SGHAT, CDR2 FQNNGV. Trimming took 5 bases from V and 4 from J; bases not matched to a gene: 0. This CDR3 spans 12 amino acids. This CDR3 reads CASSQGAYGYTF. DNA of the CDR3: TGTGCCAGCAGCCAGGGGGCCTATGGCTACACCTTC.

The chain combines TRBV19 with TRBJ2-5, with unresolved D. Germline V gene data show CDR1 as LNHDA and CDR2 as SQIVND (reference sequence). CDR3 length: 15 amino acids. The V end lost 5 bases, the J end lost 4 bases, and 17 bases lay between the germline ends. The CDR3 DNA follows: TGTGCCAGTAGTTCCCGGGCAGGTGGTGGAGAGACCCAGTACTTC. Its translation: CASSSRAGGGETQYF. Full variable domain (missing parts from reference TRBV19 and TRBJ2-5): DGGITQSPKYLFRKEGQNVTLSCEQNLNHDAMYWYRQDPGQGLRLIYYSQIVNDFQKGDIAEGYSVSREKKESFPLTVTSAQKNPTAFYLCASSSRAGGGETQYFGPGTRLLVL.

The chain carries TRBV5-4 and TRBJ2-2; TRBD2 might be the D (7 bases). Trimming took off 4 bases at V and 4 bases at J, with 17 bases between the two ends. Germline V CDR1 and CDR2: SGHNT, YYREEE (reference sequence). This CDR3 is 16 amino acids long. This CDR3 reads CASSTEGGRVTGELFF. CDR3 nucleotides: TGTGCCAGCAGCACGGAGGGGGGGCGCGTCACCGGGGAGCTGTTTTTT.

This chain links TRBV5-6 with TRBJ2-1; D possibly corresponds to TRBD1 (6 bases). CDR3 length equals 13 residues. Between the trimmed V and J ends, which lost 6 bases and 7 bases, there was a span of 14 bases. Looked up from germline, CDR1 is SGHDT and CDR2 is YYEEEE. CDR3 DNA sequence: TGTGCCAGCAACCCTTCGACAGGAAATGAGCAGTTCTTC. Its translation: CASNPSTGNEQFF.

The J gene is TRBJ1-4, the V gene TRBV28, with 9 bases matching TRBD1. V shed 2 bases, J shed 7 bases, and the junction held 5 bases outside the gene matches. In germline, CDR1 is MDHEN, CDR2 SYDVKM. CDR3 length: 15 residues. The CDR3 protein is CASSLTGGASEKLFF. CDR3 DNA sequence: TGTGCCAGCAGTTTAACAGGGGGCGCGAGTGAAAAACTGTTTTTT. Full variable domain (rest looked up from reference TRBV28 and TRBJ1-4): DVKVTQSSRYLVKRTGEKVFLECVQDMDHENMFWYRQDPGLGLRLIYFSYDVKMKEKGDIPEGYSVSREKKERFSLILESASTNQTSMYLCASSLTGGASEKLFFGSGTQLSVL.

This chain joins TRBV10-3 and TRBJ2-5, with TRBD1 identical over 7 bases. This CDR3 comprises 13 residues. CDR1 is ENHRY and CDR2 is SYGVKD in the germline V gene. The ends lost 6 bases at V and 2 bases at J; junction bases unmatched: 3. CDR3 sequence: CAISRGQQETQYF. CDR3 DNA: TGTGCCATCAGCCGGGGACAGCAAGAGACCCAGTACTTC.